This T cell receptor (beta chain) was documented in a study of tumor-infiltrating lymphocytes in oesophageal squamous cell carcinoma. Via MiXCR, TCRdb re-called the PCR reads, giving one row per CDR3 protein. The data hold about 14,000 distinct CDR3 sequences, with around 50% observed a single time. Germline CDR1 and CDR2: SGHTA and FQGTGA. Germline trimming cut 5 bases from V and 14 bases from J; bases unmatched to any gene: 24. This CDR3 is 19 amino acids long. This clonotype showed up just a few times. This TCR came from a male donor with esophageal squamous cell carcinoma. Material: blood. The chain is built from TRBV7-3 and TRBJ2-3, with 14 bases fitting TRBD2. The chain's CDR3 is CASSPGLAGAHPNTGELYF. The CDR3 DNA follows: TGTGCCAGCAGCCCGGGACTAGCGGGGGCCCACCCGAACACCGGGGAGCTGTATTTT.